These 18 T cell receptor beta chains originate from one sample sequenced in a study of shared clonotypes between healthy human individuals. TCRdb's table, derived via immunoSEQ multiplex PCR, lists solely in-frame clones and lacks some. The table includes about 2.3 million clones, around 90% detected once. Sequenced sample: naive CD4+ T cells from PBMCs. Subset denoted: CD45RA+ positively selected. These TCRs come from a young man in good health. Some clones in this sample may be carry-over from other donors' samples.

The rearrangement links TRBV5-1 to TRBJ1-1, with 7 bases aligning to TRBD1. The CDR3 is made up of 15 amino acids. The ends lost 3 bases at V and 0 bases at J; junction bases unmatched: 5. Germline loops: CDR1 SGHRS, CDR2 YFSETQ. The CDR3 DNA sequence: TGCGCCAGCAGCTACGACAGGGTTGTGAACACTGAAGCTTTCTTT. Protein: CASSYDRVVNTEAFF. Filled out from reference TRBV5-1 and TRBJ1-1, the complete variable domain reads KAGVTQTPRYLIKTRGQQVTLSCSPISGHRSVSWYQQTPGQGLQFLFEYFSETQRNKGNFPGRFSGRQFSNSRSEMNVSTLELGDSALYLCASSYDRVVNTEAFFGQGTRLTVV.

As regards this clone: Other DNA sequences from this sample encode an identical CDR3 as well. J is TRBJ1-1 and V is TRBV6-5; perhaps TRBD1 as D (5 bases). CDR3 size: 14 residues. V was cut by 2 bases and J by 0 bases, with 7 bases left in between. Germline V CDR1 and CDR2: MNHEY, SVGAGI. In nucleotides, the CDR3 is TGTGCCAGCAGTTACGGGACCGTGAACACTGAAGCTTTCTTT. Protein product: CASSYGTVNTEAFF.

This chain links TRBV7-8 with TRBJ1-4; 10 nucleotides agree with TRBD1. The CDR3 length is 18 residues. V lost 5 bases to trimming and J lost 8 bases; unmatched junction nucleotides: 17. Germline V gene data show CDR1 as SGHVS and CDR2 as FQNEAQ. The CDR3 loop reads CASSLTAPGQGKEEKLFF. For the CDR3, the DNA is TGTGCCAGCAGCCTCACAGCGCCGGGACAGGGGAAAGAAGAAAAACTGTTTTTT.

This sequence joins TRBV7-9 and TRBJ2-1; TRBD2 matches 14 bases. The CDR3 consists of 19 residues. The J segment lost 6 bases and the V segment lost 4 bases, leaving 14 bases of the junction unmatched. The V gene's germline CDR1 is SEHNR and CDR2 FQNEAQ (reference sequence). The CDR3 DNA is TGTGCCAGCAGCTCACCCGCGGGGACTAGCGGGAGCTGGGGCAATGAGCAGTTCTTC. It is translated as CASSSPAGTSGSWGNEQFF.

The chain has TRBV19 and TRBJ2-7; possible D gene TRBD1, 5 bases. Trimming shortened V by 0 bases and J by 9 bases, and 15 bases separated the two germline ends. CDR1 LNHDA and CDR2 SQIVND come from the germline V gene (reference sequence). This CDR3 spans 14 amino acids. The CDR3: CASSIDQGAKGQYF. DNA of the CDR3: TGTGCCAGTAGTATAGACCAGGGCGCCAAGGGGCAGTACTTC.

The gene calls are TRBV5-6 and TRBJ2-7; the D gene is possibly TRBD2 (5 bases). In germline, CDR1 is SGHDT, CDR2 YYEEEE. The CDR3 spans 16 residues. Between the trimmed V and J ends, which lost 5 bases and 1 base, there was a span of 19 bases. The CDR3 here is CASSERSRAPSYEQYF. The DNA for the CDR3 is TGTGCCAGCAGTGAGCGGTCCCGGGCTCCTTCCTACGAGCAGTACTTC.

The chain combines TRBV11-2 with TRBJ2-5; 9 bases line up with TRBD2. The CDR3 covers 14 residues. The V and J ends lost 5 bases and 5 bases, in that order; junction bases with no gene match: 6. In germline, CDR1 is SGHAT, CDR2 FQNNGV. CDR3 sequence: CASSPGTSTETQYF. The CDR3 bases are TGTGCCAGCAGCCCAGGGACTAGCACCGAGACCCAGTACTTC.

CDR3 bases: TGTGCCAGCAGCTTACCTCCGGCGACTAGGGGCTACGAGCAGTACTTC. Protein sequence: CASSLPPATRGYEQYF. This chain uses TRBV7-9 with TRBJ2-7; TRBD2 might be the D (6 bases). Germline lookup yields CDR1 SEHNR and CDR2 FQNEAQ (reference sequence). V was trimmed by 2 bases and J by 3 bases, leaving 17 bases between them. CDR3 size: 16 residues.

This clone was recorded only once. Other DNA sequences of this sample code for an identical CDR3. CDR3 DNA sequence: TGTGCCAGCAGCCTCGAGGTCAGCTCCTACGAGCAGTACTTC. Translation: CASSLEVSSYEQYF. The chain combines TRBV5-4 with TRBJ2-7; D unclear. V gave up 4 bases and J gave up 0 bases, with 11 bases separating them. The CDR3 has 14 amino acids. Per the germline V gene, CDR1 is SGHNT and CDR2 is YYREEE (reference sequence). Full variable domain (remainder filled in from reference TRBV5-4 and TRBJ2-7): ETGVTQSPTHLIKTRGQQVTLRCSSQSGHNTVSWYQQALGQGPQFIFQYYREEENGRGNFPPRFSGLQFPNYSSELNVNALELDDSALYLCASSLEVSSYEQYFGPGTRLTVT.

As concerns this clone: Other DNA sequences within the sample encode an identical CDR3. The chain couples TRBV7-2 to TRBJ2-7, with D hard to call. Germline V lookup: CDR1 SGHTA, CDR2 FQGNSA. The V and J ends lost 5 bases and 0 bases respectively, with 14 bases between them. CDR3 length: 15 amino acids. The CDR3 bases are TGTGCCAGCAGCCCCTCTGGGGTCTCCTCCTACGAGCAGTACTTC. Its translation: CASSPSGVSSYEQYF.

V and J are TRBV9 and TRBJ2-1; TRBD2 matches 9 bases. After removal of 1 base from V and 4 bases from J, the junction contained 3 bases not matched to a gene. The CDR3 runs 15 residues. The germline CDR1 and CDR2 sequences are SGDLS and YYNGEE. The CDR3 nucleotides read TGTGCCAGCAGCGTACTAGCGGGGCAGTACAATGAGCAGTTCTTC. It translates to CASSVLAGQYNEQFF.

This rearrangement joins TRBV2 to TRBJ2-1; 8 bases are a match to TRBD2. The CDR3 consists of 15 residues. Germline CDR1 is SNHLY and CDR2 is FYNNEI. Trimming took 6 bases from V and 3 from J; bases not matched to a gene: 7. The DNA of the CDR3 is TGTGCCAGCAGAGCCCGGGGGGGGAGCTACAATGAGCAGTTCTTC. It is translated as CASRARGGSYNEQFF.

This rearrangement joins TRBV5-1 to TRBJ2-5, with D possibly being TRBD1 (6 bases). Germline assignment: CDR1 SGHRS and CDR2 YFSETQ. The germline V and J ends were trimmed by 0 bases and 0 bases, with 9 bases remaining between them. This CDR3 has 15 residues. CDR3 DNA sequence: TGCGCCAGCAGCTTGGGTGACAGGTACCAAGAGACCCAGTACTTC. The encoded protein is CASSLGDRYQETQYF. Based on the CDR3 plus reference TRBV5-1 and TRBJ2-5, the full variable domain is KAGVTQTPRYLIKTRGQQVTLSCSPISGHRSVSWYQQTPGQGLQFLFEYFSETQRNKGNFPGRFSGRQFSNSRSEMNVSTLELGDSALYLCASSLGDRYQETQYFGPGTRLLVL.

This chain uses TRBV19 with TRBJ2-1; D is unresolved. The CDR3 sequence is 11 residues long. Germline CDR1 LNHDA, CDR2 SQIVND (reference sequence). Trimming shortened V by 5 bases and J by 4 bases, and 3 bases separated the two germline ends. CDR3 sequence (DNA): TGTGCCAGTAGTTGGTACAATGAGCAGTTCTTC. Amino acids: CASSWYNEQFF.

CDR3 region: CASSRLPLDQETQYF. The CDR3 coding sequence is TGCGCCAGCAGCCGACTACCATTGGACCAAGAGACCCAGTACTTC. The gene calls are TRBV5-1 and TRBJ2-5; a weak D match, TRBD2 (5 bases). CDR1 and CDR2 (germline): SGHRS, YFSETQ. The CDR3 sequence is 15 residues long. Trimming took 4 bases from V and 0 from J, leaving 13 bases between them.

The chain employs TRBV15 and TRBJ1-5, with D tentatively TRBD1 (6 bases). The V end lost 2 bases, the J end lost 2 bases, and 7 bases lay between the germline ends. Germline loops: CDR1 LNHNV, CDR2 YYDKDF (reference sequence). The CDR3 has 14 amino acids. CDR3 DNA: TGTGCCACCAGCAGACAGGGGCGCAATCAGCCCCAGCATTTT. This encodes CATSRQGRNQPQHF.

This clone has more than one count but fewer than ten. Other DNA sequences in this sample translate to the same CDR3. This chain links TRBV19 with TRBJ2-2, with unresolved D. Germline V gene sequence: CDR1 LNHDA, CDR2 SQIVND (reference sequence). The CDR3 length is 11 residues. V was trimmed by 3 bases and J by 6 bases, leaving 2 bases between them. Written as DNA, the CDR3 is TGTGCCAGTAGTATTGCCGGGGAGCTGTTTTTT. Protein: CASSIAGELFF. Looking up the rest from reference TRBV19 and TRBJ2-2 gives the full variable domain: DGGITQSPKYLFRKEGQNVTLSCEQNLNHDAMYWYRQDPGQGLRLIYYSQIVNDFQKGDIAEGYSVSREKKESFPLTVTSAQKNPTAFYLCASSIAGELFFGEGSRLTVL.

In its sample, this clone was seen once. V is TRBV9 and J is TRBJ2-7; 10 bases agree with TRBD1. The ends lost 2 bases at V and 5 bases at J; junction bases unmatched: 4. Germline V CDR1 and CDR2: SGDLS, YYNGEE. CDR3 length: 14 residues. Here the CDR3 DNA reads TGTGCCAGCAGCGTGACAGGGGGCTTTGACGAGCAGTACTTC. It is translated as CASSVTGGFDEQYF.